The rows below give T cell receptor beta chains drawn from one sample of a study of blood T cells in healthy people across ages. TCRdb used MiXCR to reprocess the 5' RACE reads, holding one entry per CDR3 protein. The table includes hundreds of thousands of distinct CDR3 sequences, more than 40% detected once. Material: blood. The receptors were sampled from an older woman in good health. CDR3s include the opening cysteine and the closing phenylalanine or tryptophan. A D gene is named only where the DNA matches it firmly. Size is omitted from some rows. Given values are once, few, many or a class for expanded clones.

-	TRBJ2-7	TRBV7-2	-	TGTGCCAGCAGCTCAACAGGTTTTTCCCCCTACGAGCAGTACTTC	CASSSTGFSPYEQYF
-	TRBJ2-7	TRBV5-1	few	TGCGCCAGCAGCCACCCCGGCCACAGCATGAAACTGGGGCTTTACGAGCAGTACTTC	CASSHPGHSMKLGLYEQYF
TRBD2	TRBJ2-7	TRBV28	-	TGTGCCACCGGGACTAGCGGGAGGGGGTACGAGCAGTACTTC	CATGTSGRGYEQYF
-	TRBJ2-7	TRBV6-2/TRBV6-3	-	TGTGCCAGCAGAAGGGTAATTAGTGACCACGAGCAGTACTTC	CASRRVISDHEQYF
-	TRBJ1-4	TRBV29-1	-	TGCAGCGTTGAGGCAGGTGGAAATGAAAAACTGTTTTTT	CSVEAGGNEKLFF
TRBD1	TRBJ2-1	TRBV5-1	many	TGCGCCAGCAGCACCGGACAGGGCAATGAGCAGTTCTTC	CASSTGQGNEQFF
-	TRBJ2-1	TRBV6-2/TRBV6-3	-	TGTGCCAGCACAGCTCCTTGGGCCAATGAGCAGTTCTTC	CASTAPWANEQFF
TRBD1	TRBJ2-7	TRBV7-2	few	TGTGCCAGCAGCTTAGGTGAGGGGACAGGAAGGGAGCAGTACTTC	CASSLGEGTGREQYF
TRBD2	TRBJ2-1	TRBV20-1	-	TGCAGTGCTAGCGGGACTATGTGGTCCTACAGTGAGCAGTTCTTC	CSASGTMWSYSEQFF
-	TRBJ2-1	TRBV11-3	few	TGTGCCAGCAGTACTGCCCGGAGTGCGTACAATGAGCAGTTCTTC	CASSTARSAYNEQFF
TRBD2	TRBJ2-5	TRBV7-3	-	TGTGCCAGCAGCTCATTGGCTAGCGGCCAAGAGACCCAGTACTTC	CASSSLASGQETQYF
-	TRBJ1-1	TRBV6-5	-	TGTGCCAGCAGTTACCCTGGTCACGGATACCACGGCACTGAAGCTTTCTTT	CASSYPGHGYHGTEAFF
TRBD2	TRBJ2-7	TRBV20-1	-	TGCAGTCTCAAGCGGGGGGTCGAGCAGTACTTC	CSLKRGVEQYF
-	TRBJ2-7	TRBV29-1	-	TGCAGCGTTCTATCGGACCGGGACGGACGTTCCTACGAGCAGTACTTC	CSVLSDRDGRSYEQYF
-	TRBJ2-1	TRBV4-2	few	TGTGCCAGCAGCCAAGAGACTGACTTACTCCACAATGAGCAGTTCTTC	CASSQETDLLHNEQFF
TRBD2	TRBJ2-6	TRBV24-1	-	TGTGCCACCAGTGATCCCAGCGGGAGTAACCCGAAAAGCTCTGGGGCCAACGTCCTGACTTTC	CATSDPSGSNPKSSGANVLTF
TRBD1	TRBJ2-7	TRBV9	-	TGTGGCAGCAGCACGACAGGGGCCTACGAGCAGTACTTC	CGSSTTGAYEQYF
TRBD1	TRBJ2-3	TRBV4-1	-	TGCGCCAGCAGCAGTCCGGGACAGGGGGTCCCAGATACGCAGTATTTT	CASSSPGQGVPDTQYF
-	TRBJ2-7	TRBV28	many	TGTGCCAGCAGTTACGAGCAGTACTTC	CASSYEQYF
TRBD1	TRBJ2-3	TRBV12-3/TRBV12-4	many	TGTGCCAGCAGTTTTAGAGTGGGGAGACAGGGGGGAGATACGCAGTATTTT	CASSFRVGRQGGDTQYF
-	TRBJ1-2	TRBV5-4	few	TGTGCCAGCATTCGGGGGGGAAGGGCAGGCGGTGCTATGAATGGCTACACCTTC	CASIRGGRAGGAMNGYTF
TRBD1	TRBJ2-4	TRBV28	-	TGTGCCAGCACCCGGACAGGGGCCGAAAACATTCAGTACTTC	CASTRTGAENIQYF
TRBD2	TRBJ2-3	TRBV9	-	TGTGCCAGCAGTGAACTAGCGGGAGGCGATTATACGCAGTATTTT	CASSELAGGDYTQYF